This TCR beta chain was found in a study of tumor and adjacent non-tumor tissue in lung cancer. Study background: Patients were aged about 30 to 85, about 10 men and roughly 5 women, stage I to III.

This sample's RNA came from whole unsorted tissue. This non-tumor lung sample came from over 3 cm beyond the tumor edge. V lost 6 bases, J lost 0 bases, and 18 bases lay in between. Germline-derived CDR1 and CDR2 are DFQATT and SNEGSKA (reference sequence). The CDR3 length is 15 residues. This clonotype was counted a few times. TCRbeta libraries were built with three rounds of nested PCR, modified from ARM-PCR. TCRdb used MiXCR to reprocess the multiplex PCR reads, holding one entry per CDR3 protein. This sample yields some 47,000 distinct CDR3 sequences, of which roughly 60% are seen a single time; roughly 19% belongs to the top ten.

The sample taken for sequencing was distant non-tumor lung tissue. This TCR derives from a woman aged 40 to 50 with non-small cell lung cancer. This chain connects TRBV20-1 to TRBJ2-7; tentatively, D is TRBD2 (5 bases). DNA for the CDR3: TGCAGTGCCAATCATGGTAAGCGGTCCTCCTACGAGCAGTACTTC. Translation gives CSANHGKRSSYEQYF.